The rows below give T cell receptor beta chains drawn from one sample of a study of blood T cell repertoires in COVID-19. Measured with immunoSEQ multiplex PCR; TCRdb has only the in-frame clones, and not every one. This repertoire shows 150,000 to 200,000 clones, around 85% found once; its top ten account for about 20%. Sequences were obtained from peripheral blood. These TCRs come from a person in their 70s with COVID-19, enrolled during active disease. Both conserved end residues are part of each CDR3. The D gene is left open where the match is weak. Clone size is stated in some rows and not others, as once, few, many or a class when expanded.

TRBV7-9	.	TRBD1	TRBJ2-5	TGTGCCAGCAGCTTCCGACAGGGGAGGAGGGAGACCCAGTACTTC	CASSFRQGRRETQYF
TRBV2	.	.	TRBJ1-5	TGTGCCAGCGCCCAAGGCGGGACCGATACATATAGCAATCAGCCCCAGCATTTT	CASAQGGTDTYSNQPQHF
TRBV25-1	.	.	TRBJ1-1	TGTGCCAGCAGTTCTGGATTGACAATGGACACTGAAGCTTTCTTT	CASSSGLTMDTEAFF
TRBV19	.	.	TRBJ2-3	TGTGCCAGTAGTCGCGGGCGCACGCAGTATTTT	CASSRGRTQYF
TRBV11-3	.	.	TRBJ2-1	TGTGCCAGCAGCTTAAAAGGTAGCGGCCATGAGCAGTTCTTC	CASSLKGSGHEQFF
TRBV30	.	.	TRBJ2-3	TGTGCCTGGATCCGATCAGAATCGCAGTATTTT	CAWIRSESQYF
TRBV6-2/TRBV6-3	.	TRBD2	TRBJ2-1	TGTGCCAGCAGTCGCCCGACTAGCGGGTTCTACAATGAGCAGTTCTTC	CASSRPTSGFYNEQFF
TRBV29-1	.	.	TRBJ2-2	TGCAGCGCTGACCGGGGGTACACCGGGGAGCTGTTTTTT	CSADRGYTGELFF
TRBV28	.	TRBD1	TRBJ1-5	TGTGCCACCCAGCCGACAGGGGGCAATCAGCCCCAGCATTTT	CATQPTGGNQPQHF
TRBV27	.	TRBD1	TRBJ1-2	TGTGCCAGCAGTTTTCAGGGACAGGGAAACTATGGCTACACCTTC	CASSFQGQGNYGYTF
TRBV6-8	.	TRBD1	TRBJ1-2	TGTGCCAGCAGGATGGACAGGGGACTCCAGTATGGCTACACCTTC	CASRMDRGLQYGYTF
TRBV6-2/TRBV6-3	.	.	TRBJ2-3	TGTGCCAGCAGTTACTCGACGGTGCGACAGGACACAGATACGCAGTATTTT	CASSYSTVRQDTDTQYF
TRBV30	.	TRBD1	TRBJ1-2	TGTGCCTGGGCCGGGACAGGGAACTTTAACTATGGCTACACCTTC	CAWAGTGNFNYGYTF
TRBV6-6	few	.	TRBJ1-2	TGTGCCAGCAGTGACAAGGGGGCTAACTATGGCTACACCTTC	CASSDKGANYGYTF
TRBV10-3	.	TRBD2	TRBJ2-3	TGTGCCATCAGGGACTGGCTAGCGGGGATCACAGATACGCAGTATTTT	CAIRDWLAGITDTQYF
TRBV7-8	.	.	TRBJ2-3	TGTGCCAGCCGCACTAACGCGGCGGATACGCAGTATTTT	CASRTNAADTQYF
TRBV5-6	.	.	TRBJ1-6	TGTGCCAGCAGCTCGGGACTGATTAATTCACCCCTCCACTTT	CASSSGLINSPLHF
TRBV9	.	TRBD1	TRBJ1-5	TGTGCCAGCAGCGCATCGGACAGGGTTGGTCAGCCCCAGCATTTT	CASSASDRVGQPQHF
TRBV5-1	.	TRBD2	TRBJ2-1	TGCGCCAGCAGCTTGGGACTAGCCCCCTACAATGAGCAGTTCTTC	CASSLGLAPYNEQFF
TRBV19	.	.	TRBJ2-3	TGTGCCAGTAGTATTGGAGGCCGGAGCACAGATACGCAGTATTTT	CASSIGGRSTDTQYF
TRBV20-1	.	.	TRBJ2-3	TGCAGTGCTAGGTGGGGGCATACGCAGTATTTT	CSARWGHTQYF
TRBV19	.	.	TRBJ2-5	TGTGCCAGTAGTATAGATCACGGAGGGCGCAAGGAGTACTTC	CASSIDHGGRKEYF
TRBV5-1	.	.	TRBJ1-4	TGCGCCAGCAGCTTGGACAGGGCGGGTGAAAAACTGTTTTTT	CASSLDRAGEKLFF
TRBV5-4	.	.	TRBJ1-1	TGTGCCAGCAGCTCCTCGACAATCAACACTGAAGCTTTCTTT	CASSSSTINTEAFF
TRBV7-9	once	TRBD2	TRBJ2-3	TGTGCCAGCAGTGAGCGGGAATTTGTAGATACGCAGTATTTT	CASSEREFVDTQYF
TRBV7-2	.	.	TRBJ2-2	TGTGCCAGCAGCTTCGGGGGGAACACCGGGGAGCTGTTTTTT	CASSFGGNTGELFF
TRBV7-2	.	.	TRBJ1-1	TGTGCCAGCAGCTCCCCGAGAGAGAACACTGAAGCTTTCTTT	CASSSPRENTEAFF